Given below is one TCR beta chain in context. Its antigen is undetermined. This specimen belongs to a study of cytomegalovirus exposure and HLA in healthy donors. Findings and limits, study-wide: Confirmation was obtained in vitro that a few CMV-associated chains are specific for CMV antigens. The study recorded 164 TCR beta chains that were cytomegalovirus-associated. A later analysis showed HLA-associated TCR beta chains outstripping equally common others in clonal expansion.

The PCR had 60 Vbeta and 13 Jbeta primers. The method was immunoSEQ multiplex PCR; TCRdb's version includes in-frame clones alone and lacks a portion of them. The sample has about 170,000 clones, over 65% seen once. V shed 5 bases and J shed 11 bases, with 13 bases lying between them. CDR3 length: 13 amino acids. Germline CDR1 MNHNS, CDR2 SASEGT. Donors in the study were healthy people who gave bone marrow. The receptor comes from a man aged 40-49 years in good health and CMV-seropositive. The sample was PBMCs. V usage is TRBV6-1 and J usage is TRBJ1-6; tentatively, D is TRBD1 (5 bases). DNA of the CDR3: TGTGCCAGCAGTAGCGGGGGAACGGCACCCCTCCACTTT. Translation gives CASSSGGTAPLHF.